One sample yielded the 5 T cell receptor beta chains listed below, sequenced in a study of shared clonotypes between healthy human individuals (dated by TCRdb to about 2020). The library came from the immunoSEQ multiplex PCR assay. TCRdb took this table from immuneACCESS and kept in-frame rearrangements with V and J called. Such tables lack part of the clones; where checked against another copy, unresolved V genes explain under half of the gap, and the rest is unexplained. For this sample the table gives roughly 2 million clones, of which approximately 95% were detected only once. 0.13% of the sample is in the top ten clones. Specimen: naive CD4+ T cells sorted from blood. The cell subset or site label here, explained by the study, means: CD45RA+ positively selected. Receptor source: a man younger than 30 in good health.

About this clone itself: The identical CDR3 is also encoded by other nucleotide sequences in the sample. V usage is TRBV7-2 and J usage is TRBJ2-3; 7 bases match TRBD2. Trimming at V came to 1 base and at J to 0 bases, leaving 4 bases not matched to a gene. CDR3 size: 16 residues. The germline gives CDR1 SGHTA, CDR2 FQGNSA. Here the CDR3 reads CASSLVGGGSTDTQYF. The CDR3 region has the DNA TGTGCCAGCAGCTTAGTTGGGGGAGGGAGCACAGATACGCAGTATTTT.

The chain joins TRBV6-1 to TRBJ1-2; D is unclear. Deletions cut 2 bases from V and 8 bases from J, with 9 bases between. Germline V gene sequence: CDR1 MNHNS, CDR2 SASEGT. The CDR3 spans 12 residues. CDR3 in DNA: TGTGCCAGCAGTGAACCTCTCCCCGGCTACACCTTC. Translated, it gives CASSEPLPGYTF.

The chain uses TRBV7-3 and TRBJ2-2; D unresolved. Germline-derived CDR1 and CDR2 are SGHTA and FQGTGA. Trimming shortened V by 7 bases and J by 2 bases, and 8 bases separated the two germline ends. CDR3 length: 13 amino acids. The CDR3 DNA reads as TGTGCCAGCACCGACTTAAACACCGGGGAGCTGTTTTTT. Its protein is CASTDLNTGELFF.

The chain employs TRBV5-1 and TRBJ2-3, with D possibly TRBD1 on 5 matching bases. The germline V gene has CDR1 SGHRS and CDR2 YFSETQ. V dropped 3 bases and J dropped 1 base, with 9 bases sitting between them. The CDR3 runs 14 residues. The CDR3 DNA sequence: TGCGCCAGCAGCTCACAGGCAGGCACAGATACGCAGTATTTT. As protein: CASSSQAGTDTQYF.

This clone has just one count. V gene TRBV14 combines with J gene TRBJ1-4, with D maybe TRBD1 (6 bases). Per germline, CDR1 SGHDN and CDR2 FVKESK. The CDR3 is 14 residues long. The germline V and J ends were trimmed by 3 bases and 8 bases, with 13 bases remaining between them. The CDR3, as DNA: TGTGCCAGCAGCCAGAGGGGGATACTGGAAAAACTGTTTTTT. Translating gives CASSQRGILEKLFF.